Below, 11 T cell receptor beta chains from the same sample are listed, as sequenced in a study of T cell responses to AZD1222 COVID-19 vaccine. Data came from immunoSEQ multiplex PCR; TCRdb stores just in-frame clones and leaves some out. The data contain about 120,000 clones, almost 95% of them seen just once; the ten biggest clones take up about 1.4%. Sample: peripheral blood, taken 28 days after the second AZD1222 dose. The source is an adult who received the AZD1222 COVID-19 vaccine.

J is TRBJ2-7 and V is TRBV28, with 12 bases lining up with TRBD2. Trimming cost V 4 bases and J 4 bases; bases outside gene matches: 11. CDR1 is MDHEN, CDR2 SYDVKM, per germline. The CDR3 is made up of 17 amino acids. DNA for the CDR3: TGTGCCAGCAGTTCACACCCCGGGACTAGCGGGTATTACGAGCAGTACTTC. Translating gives CASSSHPGTSGYYEQYF.

CDR3 DNA sequence: TGTGCCAGCACCGCAGGGAGGCTTAGCAATCAGCCCCAGCATTTT. It is translated as CASTAGRLSNQPQHF. The chain has TRBV2 and TRBJ1-5; TRBD1 is a possible D gene (5 bases). The V end lost 7 bases, the J end lost 0 bases, and 13 bases lay between the germline ends. Germline V gives CDR1 SNHLY, CDR2 FYNNEI. The CDR3 is 15 residues long.

The CDR3 coding sequence is TGTGCCAGCAGATCACATCAGGGTGGGAGACAGCCCCAGCATTTT. Protein product: CASRSHQGGRQPQHF. This chain links TRBV6-6 with TRBJ1-5; D is possibly TRBD1 (5 bases). The germline V gene has CDR1 MNHNY and CDR2 SVGAGI (reference sequence). Trimming removed 6 bases from V and 7 bases from J, with 19 bases in between. The CDR3 totals 15 residues.

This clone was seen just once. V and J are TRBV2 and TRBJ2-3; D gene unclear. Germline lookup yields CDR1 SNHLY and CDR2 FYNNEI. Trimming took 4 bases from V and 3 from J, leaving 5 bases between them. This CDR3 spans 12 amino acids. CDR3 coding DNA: TGTGCCAGCAGTGGTCAAACAGATACGCAGTATTTT. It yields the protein CASSGQTDTQYF.

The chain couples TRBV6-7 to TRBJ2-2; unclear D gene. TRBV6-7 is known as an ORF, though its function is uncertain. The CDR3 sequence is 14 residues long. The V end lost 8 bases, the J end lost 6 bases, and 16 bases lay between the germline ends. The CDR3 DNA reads TGTGCCAGCCTAGGCGTCTCGAGATCCGGGGAGCTGTTTTTT. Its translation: CASLGVSRSGELFF.

The CDR3 DNA is TGTGCCAGCAGTTACAGAGGACAGCCGCCCTACGAGCAGTACTTC. Protein sequence: CASSYRGQPPYEQYF. The chain carries TRBV6-5 and TRBJ2-7, with D possibly TRBD1 on 6 matching bases. V was trimmed by 2 bases and J by 2 bases, leaving 13 bases between them. The CDR3 is 15 amino acids. In germline, CDR1 is MNHEY, CDR2 SVGAGI.

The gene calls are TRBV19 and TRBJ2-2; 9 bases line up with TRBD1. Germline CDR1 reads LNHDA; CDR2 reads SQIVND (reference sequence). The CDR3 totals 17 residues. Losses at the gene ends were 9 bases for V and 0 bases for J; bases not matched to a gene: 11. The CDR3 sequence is CASGTGLHLSNTGELFF. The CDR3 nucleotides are TGTGCCAGCGGGACAGGGCTACATCTCTCGAACACCGGGGAGCTGTTTTTT.

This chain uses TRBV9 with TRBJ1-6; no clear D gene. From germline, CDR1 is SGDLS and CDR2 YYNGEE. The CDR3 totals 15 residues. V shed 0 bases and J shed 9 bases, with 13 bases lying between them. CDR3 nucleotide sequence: TGTGCCAGCAGCGTAGGGGCAGTCGTCGGTTCACCCCTCCACTTT. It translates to CASSVGAVVGSPLHF.

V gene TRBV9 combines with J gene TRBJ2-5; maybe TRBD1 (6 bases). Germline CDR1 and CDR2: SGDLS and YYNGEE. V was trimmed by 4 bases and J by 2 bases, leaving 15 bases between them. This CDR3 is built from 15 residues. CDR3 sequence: CASSPSGRGQETQYF. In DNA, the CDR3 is TGTGCCAGCAGCCCGAGTGGTAGGGGGCAAGAGACCCAGTACTTC.

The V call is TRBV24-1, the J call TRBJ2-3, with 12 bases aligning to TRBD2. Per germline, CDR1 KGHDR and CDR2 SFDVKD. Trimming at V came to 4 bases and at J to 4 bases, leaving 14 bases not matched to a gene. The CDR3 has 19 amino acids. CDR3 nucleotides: TGTGCCACCAGTGACCCTTCTAGCGGGAGGGCCGGGTTCGCAGATACGCAGTATTTT. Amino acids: CATSDPSSGRAGFADTQYF.

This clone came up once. The CDR3 DNA reads TGTGCCAGCAGTTACGCAGGGCAAGGAAACCAGCCCCAGCATTTT. This encodes CASSYAGQGNQPQHF. This chain uses TRBV6-6 with TRBJ1-5; possible D gene TRBD1, 5 bases. Germline V gene lookup returns CDR1 MNHNY and CDR2 SVGAGI (reference sequence). Trimming left V 2 bases short and J 7 bases short, with 15 bases between. The CDR3 sequence is 15 residues long.